A selection of T cell receptor beta chains follows, all from one sample in a study of blood T cells in healthy people across ages. TCRdb ran MiXCR on the 5' RACE reads and lists one entry per CDR3 protein. The sample carries 1.6 million or so distinct CDR3 sequences, 30% to 40% recorded once. What was sequenced was blood. Receptors were obtained from a woman in her thirties in good health. The CDR3 runs from the conserved cysteine through the conserved F or W. D genes are given only for firm matches. The size of a clone is reported for some rows only, either as once, few or many, or as a class for expanded clones.

>TRBD2|-|TRBJ2-1|TRBV28
CASKAAGGYNERFF
TGTGCCAGCAAGGCAGCGGGAGGGTACAATGAGCGGTTCTTC
>-|-|TRBJ1-2|TRBV20-1
CSARGQGLDGYTF
TGCAGTGCTAGGGGTCAGGGACTTGATGGCTACACCTTC
>-|-|TRBJ2-3|TRBV20-1
CSARDTGAASWDTRYF
TGCAGTGCTAGAGATACGGGGGCGGCGTCATGGGATACGCGGTATTTT
>-|few|TRBJ2-7|TRBV2
CASYGTNAYEQYF
TGTGCCAGCTACGGAACAAACGCCTACGAGCAGTACTTC
>-|-|TRBJ1-2|TRBV30
CAWSPIRESDYGYTF
TGTGCCTGGAGCCCCATCAGGGAGAGCGACTATGGCTACACCTTC
>-|-|TRBJ2-1|TRBV4-1
CASSSSGYGQFF
TGCGCCAGCAGTAGCAGCGGCTATGGGCAGTTCTTC
>-|few|TRBJ2-7|TRBV20-1
CSARRKSLPEQYF
TGCAGTGCTAGACGGAAGAGTCTTCCCGAGCAGTACTTC
>-|few|TRBJ1-2|TRBV29-1
CSVEYDYGYTF
TGCAGCGTTGAGTACGATTATGGCTACACCTTC
>TRBD2|few|TRBJ2-3|TRBV3-1
CASRTLADFTDTQYF
TGTGCCAGCAGAACTCTAGCGGACTTCACAGATACGCAGTATTTT
>-|-|TRBJ1-3|TRBV15
CATSRDFYSGNTIYF
TGTGCCACCAGCAGAGACTTCTACTCTGGAAACACCATATATTTT
>TRBD2|few|TRBJ2-7|TRBV20-1
CSARVFGGGSVGEQYF
TGCAGTGCCAGGGTATTTGGGGGGGGTTCGGTGGGCGAGCAGTACTTC
>-|-|TRBJ2-3|TRBV7-9
CASNTPSPDTQYF
TGTGCCAGCAACACCCCGAGTCCAGATACGCAGTATTTT
>-|few|TRBJ2-1|TRBV4-1
CASSQQTGSYNEQFF
TGCGCCAGCAGCCAACAAACAGGTTCCTACAATGAGCAGTTCTTC
>-|-|TRBJ2-3|TRBV5-1
CASKRTGTDTQYF
TGCGCCAGCAAACGGACCGGCACAGATACGCAGTATTTT
>-|-|TRBJ2-1|TRBV20-1
CSARDRGRRGTVASYNEQFF
TGCAGTGCTAGAGATCGGGGGCGTCGGGGAACTGTGGCCTCCTACAATGAGCAGTTCTTC
>TRBD2|many|TRBJ2-1|TRBV29-1
CSVERALEGLINEQFF
TGCAGCGTTGAAAGGGCGTTGGAGGGACTAATAAATGAGCAGTTCTTC
>-|-|TRBJ2-5|TRBV6-1
CATGAMETQYF
TGTGCCACGGGGGCAATGGAGACCCAGTACTTC
>-|-|TRBJ1-1|TRBV20-1
CSAQLIMNTEAFF
TGCAGTGCTCAACTGATAATGAACACTGAAGCTTTCTTT
>TRBD2|few|TRBJ2-4|TRBV27
CASSPGLDLNIQYF
TGTGCCAGCAGCCCCGGACTAGATTTGAACATTCAGTACTTC
>TRBD1|few|TRBJ1-2|TRBV27
CASSVGQGARGYTF
TGTGCCAGCAGTGTTGGACAGGGGGCGCGTGGCTACACCTTC
>TRBD2|-|TRBJ2-3|TRBV7-8
CASQGLSNTDTQYF
TGTGCCAGCCAGGGACTATCCAACACAGATACGCAGTATTTT
>TRBD1|-|TRBJ2-4|TRBV6-1
CASGDRKNIQYF
TGTGCCAGCGGGGACAGAAAAAACATTCAGTACTTC
>-|-|TRBJ2-5|TRBV25-1
CASSGGRWDQETQYF
TGTGCCAGCAGTGGGGGTCGTTGGGACCAAGAGACCCAGTACTTC
>-|-|TRBJ2-6|TRBV29-1
CSVEEESGANVLTF
TGCAGCGTTGAAGAAGAATCTGGGGCCAACGTCCTGACTTTC
>-|-|TRBJ2-1|TRBV3-1
CASSGRTSRGTSEQFF
TGTGCCAGCAGCGGAAGGACTAGCAGGGGGACTAGTGAGCAGTTCTTC
>-|-|TRBJ2-1|TRBV3-1
CASSQEIRNNEQFF
TGTGCCAGCAGCCAAGAAATTAGAAACAATGAGCAGTTCTTC
>-|few|TRBJ1-2|TRBV20-1
CSARDPYTAIHGYTF
TGCAGTGCTAGAGATCCATATACAGCAATCCATGGCTACACCTTC
>-|-|TRBJ2-3|TRBV18
CASSPPVGGRSTDTQYF
TGTGCCAGCTCACCCCCTGTGGGGGGACGAAGCACAGATACGCAGTATTTT
>TRBD1|-|TRBJ1-2|TRBV4-1
CASSQVTGGTFNYGYTF
TGCGCCAGCAGCCAAGTTACAGGGGGCACCTTTAACTATGGCTACACCTTC
>-|-|TRBJ2-4|TRBV18
CASSPRENGIQYF
TGTGCCAGCTCACCCCGGGAGAACGGTATTCAGTACTTC
>-|few|TRBJ2-1|TRBV30
CASTQGKGDSDEQFF
TGTGCCTCCACACAGGGTAAGGGGGATAGCGATGAGCAGTTCTTC
>-|-|TRBJ2-1|TRBV6-1
CASSLLWGSPSYNEQFF
TGTGCCAGCAGTCTCCTCTGGGGCTCGCCTTCCTACAATGAGCAGTTCTTC
>-|few|TRBJ1-2|TRBV6-5
CASSRELNYGYTF
TGTGCCAGCAGTCGCGAGCTTAACTATGGCTACACCTTC
>-|few|TRBJ1-1|TRBV9
CASSSGGQAFF
TGTGCCAGCAGCTCGGGAGGGCAGGCTTTCTTT
>TRBD2|many|TRBJ2-1|TRBV20-1
CSALRSSGGTHEQFF
TGCAGTGCCTTGCGATCTAGCGGGGGAACCCATGAGCAGTTCTTC
>-|many|TRBJ2-3|TRBV12-3/TRBV12-4
CASSPETREDTQYF
TGTGCCAGCAGCCCGGAGACGCGAGAGGATACGCAGTATTTT
>TRBD1|few|TRBJ1-2|TRBV5-5
CASSRPGQGFGYTF
TGTGCCAGCAGCAGGCCGGGACAGGGCTTTGGCTACACCTTC
>-|-|TRBJ1-2|TRBV7-9
CASSLEVSNYGYTF
TGTGCCAGCAGCTTAGAAGTATCTAACTATGGCTACACCTTC
>TRBD1|few|TRBJ1-6|TRBV20-1
CSAGPTGGNSPLHF
TGCAGTGCTGGCCCGACAGGGGGGAATTCACCCCTCCACTTT
>-|few|TRBJ2-7|TRBV20-1
CSAYRDNYYEQYF
TGCAGTGCGTACCGGGACAATTACTACGAGCAGTACTTC
>-|few|TRBJ1-2|TRBV12-3/TRBV12-4
CASSLESRGYGYTF
TGTGCCAGCAGTTTAGAGTCTCGGGGCTATGGCTACACCTTC
>-|-|TRBJ2-7|TRBV6-5
CASGLDSAYEQYF
TGTGCCAGCGGCCTGGACTCAGCTTACGAGCAGTACTTC
>-|-|TRBJ1-1|TRBV6-2/TRBV6-3
CASSYLLQKNTEAFF
TGTGCCAGCAGTTACCTCCTTCAGAAGAACACTGAAGCTTTCTTT
>-|-|TRBJ2-5|TRBV5-6
CASSCSGIQETQYF
TGTGCCAGCAGCTGTAGCGGAATACAAGAGACCCAGTACTTC
>-|few|TRBJ2-7|TRBV20-1
CSARDLRTGLGEQYF
TGCAGTGCTAGAGATTTGAGGACTGGCCTAGGCGAGCAGTACTTC
>-|-|TRBJ1-4|TRBV20-1
CSARVGRQFGEKLFF
TGCAGTGCTAGAGTAGGTCGGCAGTTCGGTGAAAAACTGTTTTTT
>-|-|TRBJ2-1|TRBV11-2
CASSSRGSDFDEQFF
TGTGCCAGCAGCTCGAGGGGCTCAGATTTCGATGAGCAGTTCTTC